Listed below are T cell receptor beta chains from one sample, sequenced in a study of T cell repertoires in aging, cancer and after chemotherapy. Each CDR3 protein is one row after TCRdb ran MiXCR on the multiplex PCR reads. The table has about 12,000 distinct CDR3 sequences, approximately 30% seen once. Material for sequencing was blood. These receptors came from a human donor in good health. The donor label of this sample is uncertain. Each CDR3 is given with its conserved first and last residue. Each record gives: J gene, CDR3 length, V gene, D gene, clone size, CDR3 protein, CDR3 DNA. D genes are given only for firm matches. Some rows have no size entry. The others give once, few or many, or a class for an expanded clone.

J gene: TRBJ2-7; CDR3 length: 13; V gene: TRBV19; D gene: .; clone size: few; CDR3 protein: CASSRRDSYEQYF; CDR3 DNA: TGTGCCAGTAGTCGCAGGGACTCCTACGAGCAGTACTTC
J gene: TRBJ2-7; CDR3 length: 12; V gene: TRBV7-9; D gene: TRBD1; clone size: .; CDR3 protein: CAASRGSYEQYF; CDR3 DNA: TGTGCCGCGTCCAGGGGGTCGTACGAGCAGTACTTC
J gene: TRBJ1-1; CDR3 length: 13; V gene: TRBV19; D gene: .; clone size: medium-sized; CDR3 protein: CASSWDGYTEAFF; CDR3 DNA: TGTGCCAGTAGTTGGGACGGCTACACTGAAGCTTTCTTT
J gene: TRBJ2-4; CDR3 length: 18; V gene: TRBV11-2; D gene: .; clone size: .; CDR3 protein: CASSPFVLAWVAKNIQYF; CDR3 DNA: TGTGCCAGCAGCCCCTTCGTCCTAGCGTGGGTAGCCAAAAACATTCAGTACTTC
J gene: TRBJ1-2; CDR3 length: 15; V gene: TRBV27; D gene: TRBD1; clone size: few; CDR3 protein: CASSSWTGGAGGYTF; CDR3 DNA: TGTGCCAGCAGTAGCTGGACAGGGGGCGCGGGTGGCTACACCTTC
J gene: TRBJ2-3; CDR3 length: 17; V gene: TRBV12-3/TRBV12-4; D gene: TRBD2; clone size: few; CDR3 protein: CASSPGTRSAGVDTQYF; CDR3 DNA: TGTGCCAGCAGTCCCGGGACTAGGTCTGCGGGGGTTGATACGCAGTATTTT
J gene: TRBJ2-3; CDR3 length: 14; V gene: TRBV6-5; D gene: TRBD1; clone size: .; CDR3 protein: CASSGRQGADTQYF; CDR3 DNA: TGTGCCAGCAGTGGGAGACAGGGGGCAGATACGCAGTATTTT
J gene: TRBJ1-1; CDR3 length: 16; V gene: TRBV6-5; D gene: .; clone size: .; CDR3 protein: CASSYGTRRMNTEAFF; CDR3 DNA: TGTGCCAGCAGTTACGGTACGAGACGGATGAACACTGAAGCTTTCTTT
J gene: TRBJ1-3; CDR3 length: 15; V gene: TRBV19; D gene: .; clone size: .; CDR3 protein: CASSMSSQSGNTIYF; CDR3 DNA: TGTGCCAGTAGTATGAGTAGTCAGTCTGGAAACACCATATATTTT
J gene: TRBJ1-1; CDR3 length: 13; V gene: TRBV29-1; D gene: .; clone size: medium-sized; CDR3 protein: CSVTGHLNTEAFF; CDR3 DNA: TGCAGCGTCACGGGACACCTGAACACTGAAGCTTTCTTT
J gene: TRBJ1-5; CDR3 length: 15; V gene: TRBV27; D gene: .; clone size: .; CDR3 protein: CASSLSTGGNQPQHF; CDR3 DNA: TGTGCCAGCAGTTTATCGACAGGAGGCAATCAGCCCCAGCATTTT
J gene: TRBJ1-1; CDR3 length: 11; V gene: TRBV30; D gene: .; clone size: few; CDR3 protein: CAWSRRGEAFF; CDR3 DNA: TGTGCCTGGAGTCGTAGGGGGGAAGCTTTCTTT
J gene: TRBJ2-7; CDR3 length: 12; V gene: TRBV5-1; D gene: .; clone size: .; CDR3 protein: CASSLLGDEQYF; CDR3 DNA: TGCGCCAGCAGCTTATTGGGGGACGAGCAGTACTTC
J gene: TRBJ1-2; CDR3 length: 14; V gene: TRBV19; D gene: TRBD1; clone size: .; CDR3 protein: CASSITQGYHGYTF; CDR3 DNA: TGTGCCAGTAGTATTACACAGGGGTATCATGGCTACACCTTC
J gene: TRBJ1-5; CDR3 length: 14; V gene: TRBV27; D gene: .; clone size: .; CDR3 protein: CASSLNRLDQPQHF; CDR3 DNA: TGTGCCAGCAGTTTAAACAGGTTGGATCAGCCCCAGCATTTT
J gene: TRBJ2-3; CDR3 length: 14; V gene: TRBV11-1; D gene: TRBD1; clone size: .; CDR3 protein: CASSLGEQGDTQYF; CDR3 DNA: TGTGCCAGCAGCTTAGGGGAACAGGGGGATACGCAGTATTTT
J gene: TRBJ1-1; CDR3 length: 13; V gene: TRBV6-1; D gene: TRBD1; clone size: .; CDR3 protein: CASSGIQGAEAFF; CDR3 DNA: TGTGCCAGCAGCGGCATACAGGGGGCTGAAGCTTTCTTT
J gene: TRBJ2-1; CDR3 length: 14; V gene: TRBV19; D gene: .; clone size: medium-sized; CDR3 protein: CASGRGSSYNEQFF; CDR3 DNA: TGTGCCAGTGGGCGGGGTAGTTCCTACAATGAGCAGTTCTTC
J gene: TRBJ1-4; CDR3 length: 12; V gene: TRBV20-1; D gene: .; clone size: .; CDR3 protein: CSAREPTGRLFF; CDR3 DNA: TGCAGTGCTAGAGAGCCTACGGGAAGGCTGTTTTTT
J gene: TRBJ2-1; CDR3 length: 15; V gene: TRBV20-1; D gene: TRBD2; clone size: .; CDR3 protein: CSAPSSGGAGNEQFF; CDR3 DNA: TGCAGTGCGCCGTCTAGCGGGGGGGCCGGCAATGAGCAGTTCTTC
J gene: TRBJ2-7; CDR3 length: 13; V gene: TRBV27; D gene: .; clone size: medium-sized; CDR3 protein: CASGETGAYEQYF; CDR3 DNA: TGTGCCAGCGGAGAGACAGGAGCCTACGAGCAGTACTTC
J gene: TRBJ2-2; CDR3 length: 16; V gene: TRBV15; D gene: TRBD2; clone size: .; CDR3 protein: CATSRLAGAAPGELFF; CDR3 DNA: TGTGCCACCAGCAGACTAGCGGGGGCCGCCCCCGGGGAGCTGTTTTTT
J gene: TRBJ2-7; CDR3 length: 15; V gene: TRBV6-5; D gene: .; clone size: .; CDR3 protein: CASSYSIRGLYEQYF; CDR3 DNA: TGTGCCAGCAGTTACTCGATCCGGGGGCTCTACGAGCAGTACTTC
J gene: TRBJ1-2; CDR3 length: 15; V gene: TRBV6-5; D gene: .; clone size: .; CDR3 protein: CASSAPSGTNYGYTF; CDR3 DNA: TGTGCCAGCAGTGCTCCTTCCGGGACGAACTATGGCTACACCTTC
J gene: TRBJ1-1; CDR3 length: 14; V gene: TRBV30; D gene: .; clone size: few; CDR3 protein: CAWTGVNLNTEAFF; CDR3 DNA: TGTGCCTGGACGGGTGTCAACCTGAACACTGAAGCTTTCTTT
J gene: TRBJ2-7; CDR3 length: 12; V gene: TRBV12-3/TRBV12-4; D gene: .; clone size: few; CDR3 protein: CASSPVSYEQYF; CDR3 DNA: TGTGCCAGCAGTCCCGTGAGCTACGAGCAGTACTTC
J gene: TRBJ1-5; CDR3 length: 14; V gene: TRBV5-1; D gene: .; clone size: .; CDR3 protein: CASSLGITNQPQHF; CDR3 DNA: TGCGCCAGCAGCTTGGGTATTACGAATCAGCCCCAGCATTTT
J gene: TRBJ1-4; CDR3 length: 15; V gene: TRBV4-1; D gene: .; clone size: .; CDR3 protein: CASSHPRDGNEKLFF; CDR3 DNA: TGCGCCAGCAGCCACCCCCGGGACGGTAATGAAAAACTGTTTTTT
J gene: TRBJ2-7; CDR3 length: 13; V gene: TRBV5-4; D gene: .; clone size: .; CDR3 protein: CASSPNRAYEQYF; CDR3 DNA: TGTGCCAGCAGCCCTAACAGGGCCTACGAGCAGTACTTC
J gene: TRBJ1-6; CDR3 length: 14; V gene: TRBV6-5; D gene: TRBD1; clone size: once; CDR3 protein: CASSPGTVNSPLHF; CDR3 DNA: TGTGCCAGCAGTCCCGGGACAGTTAATTCACCCCTCCACTTT
J gene: TRBJ1-1; CDR3 length: 15; V gene: TRBV19; D gene: .; clone size: medium-sized; CDR3 protein: CASSNGVPAYTEAFF; CDR3 DNA: TGTGCCAGTAGTAACGGAGTCCCTGCCTACACTGAAGCTTTCTTT
J gene: TRBJ2-2; CDR3 length: 16; V gene: TRBV2; D gene: .; clone size: .; CDR3 protein: CASSGGVQGNTGELFF; CDR3 DNA: TGTGCCAGCAGTGGGGGGGTACAGGGGAACACCGGGGAGCTGTTTTTT
J gene: TRBJ2-7; CDR3 length: 12; V gene: TRBV6-6; D gene: .; clone size: .; CDR3 protein: CASNQRSYEQYF; CDR3 DNA: TGTGCCAGCAATCAGCGGTCCTACGAGCAGTACTTC
J gene: TRBJ2-5; CDR3 length: 17; V gene: TRBV14; D gene: .; clone size: .; CDR3 protein: CASSYSGGGGRGETQYF; CDR3 DNA: TGTGCCAGCAGTTACTCGGGTGGGGGGGGGCGGGGGGAGACCCAGTACTTC
J gene: TRBJ1-2; CDR3 length: 17; V gene: TRBV21-1; D gene: .; clone size: .; CDR3 protein: CASSKVDGLEYDLGYTF; CDR3 DNA: TGTGCCAGCAGCAAAGTGGACGGATTAGAATATGATTTGGGCTACACCTTC
J gene: TRBJ1-2; CDR3 length: 14; V gene: TRBV6-1; D gene: .; clone size: .; CDR3 protein: CASSEGLLDYGYTF; CDR3 DNA: TGTGCCAGCAGTGAAGGTCTCCTGGACTATGGCTACACCTTC
J gene: TRBJ2-1; CDR3 length: 17; V gene: TRBV6-5; D gene: .; clone size: medium-sized; CDR3 protein: CASSRTTGRGWSNEQFF; CDR3 DNA: TGTGCCAGCAGTCGAACGACAGGGAGGGGCTGGAGCAATGAGCAGTTCTTC
J gene: TRBJ1-6; CDR3 length: 15; V gene: TRBV7-9; D gene: TRBD1; clone size: .; CDR3 protein: CASSLATGGGSPLHF; CDR3 DNA: TGTGCCAGCAGCTTAGCCACAGGGGGCGGTTCACCCCTCCACTTT
J gene: TRBJ1-4; CDR3 length: 15; V gene: TRBV6-1; D gene: .; clone size: .; CDR3 protein: CASLSGAGLNEKLFF; CDR3 DNA: TGTGCCAGCTTAAGCGGGGCAGGCCTAAATGAAAAACTGTTTTTT
J gene: TRBJ1-6; CDR3 length: 13; V gene: TRBV6-5; D gene: .; clone size: .; CDR3 protein: CASSQWGDSPLHF; CDR3 DNA: TGTGCCAGCAGCCAATGGGGTGATTCACCCCTCCACTTT
J gene: TRBJ1-1; CDR3 length: 12; V gene: TRBV12-3/TRBV12-4; D gene: .; clone size: .; CDR3 protein: CASSFSGSLAFF; CDR3 DNA: TGTGCCAGCAGTTTTTCGGGGAGTCTAGCTTTCTTT
J gene: TRBJ1-2; CDR3 length: 14; V gene: TRBV27; D gene: .; clone size: few; CDR3 protein: CASSLEGRGYGYTF; CDR3 DNA: TGTGCCAGCAGTTTAGAGGGCAGGGGCTATGGCTACACCTTC